Listed here are 7 T cell receptor beta chains from one sample, sequenced in a study of T-cell memory formation after mild COVID-19. TCRdb itself ran the 5' RACE reads through MiXCR, one entry per CDR3 protein. The table lists 250,000 to 300,000 distinct CDR3 sequences, 15% to 20% of them singletons, with around 23% in the top ten. Sequenced sample: PBMCs or a T cell subset sorted from them (not recorded which). All receptors derive from a man aged 18 to 30 who had mild COVID-19 (a few samples of this study predate the infection). Cell type and time point are not known.

This clonotype was observed a few times. The chain is built from TRBV4-3 and TRBJ1-1; D might be TRBD1 (5 bases). The CDR3 sequence is 13 residues long. Trimming pared 2 bases from V and 5 bases from J, leaving 9 bases between. The germline gives CDR1 LGHNA, CDR2 YSLEER. The chain's CDR3 is CASSQTGSTEAFF. The CDR3 DNA is TGCGCCAGCAGCCAAACAGGAAGTACTGAAGCTTTCTTT.

This clonotype came up a few times. The chain has TRBV15 and TRBJ2-7, with D perhaps being TRBD1 or TRBD2 (5 bases each). Germline-derived CDR1 and CDR2 are LNHNV and YYDKDF (reference sequence). Between the trimmed V and J ends, which lost 1 base and 0 bases, there was a span of 10 bases. The CDR3 length is 15 residues. CDR3 residues: CATSRGLGTSYEQYV. The CDR3 DNA reads TGTGCCACCAGCAGAGGGTTGGGGACCTCCTACGAGCAGTACGTC.

Only one count was recorded for this clonotype. The chain combines TRBV15 with TRBJ1-5, with D possibly TRBD1 on 5 matching bases. V was clipped by 0 bases and J by 7 bases, with 16 bases between them. CDR1 and CDR2 (germline): LNHNV, YYDKDF (reference sequence). The CDR3 consists of 16 residues. The CDR3, as DNA: TGTGCCACCAGCAGAGAGGGGCCAGGGCTAGGGCAGCCCCAGCATTTT. Its translation: CATSREGPGLGQPQHF.

The chain couples TRBV4-2 to TRBJ1-2; TRBD1 agrees at 7 bases. Germline loops: CDR1 LGHNA, CDR2 YNFKEQ. J was trimmed by 8 bases and V by 0 bases; bases with no gene match: 6. The CDR3 extends over 14 amino acids. The CDR3 protein is CASSQDPGQAGYTF. For the CDR3, the DNA is TGTGCCAGCAGCCAAGATCCCGGACAGGCGGGCTACACCTTC.

This clonotype was observed at least ten times. The gene calls are TRBV27 and TRBJ2-5; 8 nucleotides agree with TRBD1. This CDR3 region has 16 residues. Germline V gene data show CDR1 as MNHEY and CDR2 as SMNVEV (reference sequence). The junction had 9 bases not matched to a gene; V was cut back by 6 bases and J by 0 bases. The CDR3, as DNA: TGTGCCAGCAGACCATATTGGGGACAGGACCAAGAGACCCAGTACTTC. Translated: CASRPYWGQDQETQYF.

In its sample, this clonotype was seen a few times. The chain links TRBV9 to TRBJ1-3, with D possibly matching TRBD1 (5 bases). This CDR3 contains 14 residues. In germline, CDR1 is SGDLS, CDR2 YYNGEE. The V and J ends lost 2 bases and 4 bases respectively, with 10 bases between them. The CDR3 DNA follows: TGTGCCAGCAGCGTGCGAGGGGCAGGAAACACCATATATTTT. It specifies CASSVRGAGNTIYF.

In nucleotides, the CDR3 is TGTGCCAGCACTAAGCCCGGGGGGGCTGGCGGGGAGCTGTTTTTT. Amino acids: CASTKPGGAGGELFF. This chain links TRBV7-2 with TRBJ2-2; 8 bases match TRBD2. The length of the CDR3 is 15 residues. V was pared by 7 bases and J by 7 bases, with 11 bases of the junction left unmatched. CDR1 and CDR2 (germline): SGHTA, FQGNSA. The whole variable domain, filled in from reference TRBV7-2 and TRBJ2-2, reads GAGVSQSPSNKVTEKGKDVELRCDPISGHTALYWYRQSLGQGLEFLIYFQGNSAPDKSGLPSDRFSAERTGGSVSTLTIQRTQQEDSAVYLCASTKPGGAGGELFFGEGSRLTVL.